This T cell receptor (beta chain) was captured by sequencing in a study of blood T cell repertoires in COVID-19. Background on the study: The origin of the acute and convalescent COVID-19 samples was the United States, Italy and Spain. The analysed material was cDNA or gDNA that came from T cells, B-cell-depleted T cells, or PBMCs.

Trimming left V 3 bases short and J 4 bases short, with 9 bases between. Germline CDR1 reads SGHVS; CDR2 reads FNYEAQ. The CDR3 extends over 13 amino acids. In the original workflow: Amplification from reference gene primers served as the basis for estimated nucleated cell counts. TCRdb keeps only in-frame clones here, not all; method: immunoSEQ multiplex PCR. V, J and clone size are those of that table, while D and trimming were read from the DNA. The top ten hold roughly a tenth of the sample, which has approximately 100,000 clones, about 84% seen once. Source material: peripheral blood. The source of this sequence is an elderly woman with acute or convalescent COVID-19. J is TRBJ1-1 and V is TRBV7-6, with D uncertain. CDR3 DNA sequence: TGTGCCAGCAGCTTCACGAGGTCCACTGAAGCTTTCTTT. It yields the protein CASSFTRSTEAFF.